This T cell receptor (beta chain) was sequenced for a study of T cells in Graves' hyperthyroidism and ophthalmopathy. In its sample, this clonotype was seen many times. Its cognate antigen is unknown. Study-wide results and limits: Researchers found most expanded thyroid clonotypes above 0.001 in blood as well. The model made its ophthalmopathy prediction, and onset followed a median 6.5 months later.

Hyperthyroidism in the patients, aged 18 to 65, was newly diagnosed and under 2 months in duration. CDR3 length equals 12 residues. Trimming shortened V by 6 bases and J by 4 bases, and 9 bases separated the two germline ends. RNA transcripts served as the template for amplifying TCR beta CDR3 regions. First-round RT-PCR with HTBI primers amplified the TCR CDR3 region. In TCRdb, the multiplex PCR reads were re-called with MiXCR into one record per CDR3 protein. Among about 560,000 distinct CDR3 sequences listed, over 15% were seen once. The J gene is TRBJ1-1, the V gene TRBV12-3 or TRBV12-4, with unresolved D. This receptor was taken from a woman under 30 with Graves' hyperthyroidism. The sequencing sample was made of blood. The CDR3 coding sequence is TGTGCCAGCAGGGCCCAAGGCACTGAAGCTTTCTTT. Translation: CASRAQGTEAFF.